Below, 23 T cell receptor beta chains from the same sample are listed, as sequenced in a study of beta chain features in type 1 diabetes. Every isolated RNA sample was fully reverse transcribed, so sequencing captured expressed TCRB transcripts. Repertoires were generated with immunoSEQ multiplex PCR, while TCRdb's copy carries only in-frame clones and drops some. This sample has roughly 250,000 clones, with roughly 20% found just once. The study's findings and limits: Type 1 diabetes patients had TCRB CDR3s that were shorter (moderately but significantly so) in all four CD4+ subsets.

No antigens are known for them. Source material: naive CD4+ T cells from blood. All receptors come from a woman in her thirties or forties with type 1 diabetes.

The rearrangement links TRBV10-3 to TRBJ2-1; D gene uncertain. CDR1 is ENHRY and CDR2 is SYGVKD in the germline V gene. Trimming removed 3 bases from V and 4 bases from J, with 10 bases in between. The CDR3 has 14 amino acids. The CDR3, as DNA: TGTGCCATCAGTGAAGGAGTCCCATACAATGAGCAGTTCTTC. As protein: CAISEGVPYNEQFF.

This sequence joins TRBV4-1 and TRBJ2-7, with 8 positions matching TRBD2. Germline V gene lookup returns CDR1 MGHRA and CDR2 YSYEKL. With V trimmed by 5 bases and J by 4 bases, 7 bases remained unmatched. The CDR3 loop spans 14 amino acids. The CDR3: CASSIRTSRYEQYF. The CDR3 DNA follows: TGCGCCAGCAGCATTCGGACTAGCAGATACGAGCAGTACTTC.

There are a few counts of this clone. The rearrangement links TRBV29-1 to TRBJ1-1, with 8 bases fitting TRBD1. The CDR3 consists of 15 residues. Germline CDR1 is SQVTM and CDR2 is ANQGSEA. V trimming: 6 bases; J trimming: 0 bases; junction bases outside the gene matches: 9. The CDR3 region is CSVADRAFMNTEAFF. The CDR3 bases are TGCAGCGTGGCGGACAGGGCCTTCATGAACACTGAAGCTTTCTTT.

The gene calls are TRBV7-3 and TRBJ2-6; D is possibly TRBD2 (5 bases). This CDR3 is 14 amino acids long. V shed 1 base and J shed 14 bases, with 15 bases lying between them. In germline, CDR1 is SGHTA, CDR2 FQGTGA. As DNA, the CDR3 is TGTGCCAGCAGCTTAATTGGGCAGCCCGGGATCCTGACTTTC. It is translated as CASSLIGQPGILTF.

V gene TRBV30 combines with J gene TRBJ1-2; 7 positions agree with TRBD1. Germline values: CDR1 GTSNPN, CDR2 SVGIG (reference sequence). This CDR3 comprises 13 residues. The V gene end was trimmed by 5 bases and the J gene end by 8 bases; junction bases not matched to a gene: 11. In nucleotides, the CDR3 is TGTGCCTGGGGGGACAGTATATCCCTGGGCTACACCTTC. Protein sequence: CAWGDSISLGYTF.

This clone was seen a few times. This chain connects TRBV6-5 to TRBJ2-6; 7 bases map to TRBD1. V trimming: 7 bases; J trimming: 0 bases; junction bases outside the gene matches: 3. CDR3 length: 15 residues. CDR1 and CDR2 from the germline V gene are MNHEY and SVGAGI. The CDR3, as DNA: TGTGCCAGCAAACAGGGGAGCTCTGGGGCCAACGTCCTGACTTTC. As protein: CASKQGSSGANVLTF.

This clone was counted only a few times. The gene calls are TRBV7-9 and TRBJ1-2, with 7 nucleotides matching TRBD1. CDR3 length: 16 amino acids. The germline V gene encodes CDR1 SEHNR and CDR2 FQNEAQ (reference sequence). V was pared by 5 bases and J by 4 bases, with 13 bases of the junction left unmatched. This CDR3 reads CASSHWTGSLPYGYTF. CDR3 DNA sequence: TGTGCCAGCAGCCACTGGACAGGTTCACTGCCCTATGGCTACACCTTC.

The rearrangement links TRBV5-1 to TRBJ1-6; 12 bases match TRBD1. The V and J ends lost 4 bases and 10 bases, in that order; junction bases with no gene match: 6. Germline V lookup: CDR1 SGHRS, CDR2 YFSETQ. The CDR3 has 15 residues. The DNA of the CDR3 is TGCGCCAGCAGCGTCGGGACAGGGGGCGAGTCACCCCTCCACTTT. Its translation is CASSVGTGGESPLHF.

The rearrangement uses TRBV7-2 and TRBJ2-1; possible D gene TRBD2, 5 bases. The CDR3 runs 11 residues. V lost 6 bases to trimming and J lost 10 bases, with 10 bases between them. Germline V CDR1 and CDR2: SGHTA, FQGNSA. In DNA form, the CDR3 reads TGTGCCAGCAGTTCAGTAGCGGAGCAGTTCTTC. As protein: CASSSVAEQFF.

This clone has more than one count but fewer than ten. The gene calls are TRBV7-9 and TRBJ1-6; 7 bases map to TRBD1. Trimming cost V 3 bases and J 5 bases; bases outside gene matches: 7. This CDR3 has 16 residues. CDR1 and CDR2 (germline): SEHNR, FQNEAQ (reference sequence). CDR3 residues: CASSFTGAVNNSPLHF. CDR3 sequence (DNA): TGTGCCAGCAGCTTCACAGGGGCAGTGAATAATTCACCCCTCCACTTT. Looking up the rest from reference TRBV7-9 and TRBJ1-6 gives the full variable domain: DTGVSQNPRHKITKRGQNVTFRCDPISEHNRLYWYRQTLGQGPEFLTYFQNEAQLEKSRLLSDRFSAERPKGSFSTLEIQRTEQGDSAMYLCASSFTGAVNNSPLHFGNGTRLTVT.

Concerning this clone: The same CDR3 can be traced to other DNA sequences in this sample. This chain connects TRBV7-2 to TRBJ1-1; D is uncertain. Germline V gene sequence: CDR1 SGHTA, CDR2 FQGNSA. There are 14 residues in the CDR3. V was pared by 1 base and J by 1 base, with 7 bases between. CDR3 nucleotide sequence: TGTGCCAGCAGCTTAGGCCGGGGGAACACTGAAGCTTTCTTT. As protein: CASSLGRGNTEAFF.

The rearrangement links TRBV5-4 to TRBJ2-5; 7 positions match TRBD1. Germline CDR1 SGHNT, CDR2 YYREEE (reference sequence). The CDR3 length is 14 residues. V shed 4 bases, J shed 3 bases, and the junction held 6 bases outside the gene matches. CDR3 amino acids: CASSQRTGEETQYF. CDR3 bases: TGTGCCAGCAGCCAACGGACAGGAGAAGAGACCCAGTACTTC. Based on the CDR3 plus reference TRBV5-4 and TRBJ2-5, the full variable domain is ETGVTQSPTHLIKTRGQQVTLRCSSQSGHNTVSWYQQALGQGPQFIFQYYREEENGRGNFPPRFSGLQFPNYSSELNVNALELDDSALYLCASSQRTGEETQYFGPGTRLLVL.

This clone was detected a few times. The chain joins TRBV9 to TRBJ2-5, with a possible D match to TRBD2 (6 bases). The germline V gene encodes CDR1 SGDLS and CDR2 YYNGEE. The CDR3 contains 13 residues. V was clipped by 3 bases and J by 5 bases, with 11 bases between them. CDR3 bases: TGTGCCAGCAGCGGCGGCGGGGAGGAGACCCAGTACTTC. It codes for CASSGGGEETQYF.

In its sample, this clone was seen a few times. V is TRBV29-1 and J is TRBJ2-6; no reliable D call. The CDR3 extends over 13 amino acids. Trimming shortened V by 7 bases and J by 2 bases, and 9 bases separated the two germline ends. CDR1 is SQVTM and CDR2 is ANQGSEA in the germline V gene. DNA for the CDR3: TGCAGCGCCAGTGTTGCTGGGGCCAACGTCCTGACTTTC. Its protein is CSASVAGANVLTF.

This chain joins TRBV28 and TRBJ2-7; 7 positions agree with TRBD1. The CDR3 is made up of 12 amino acids. The germline gives CDR1 MDHEN, CDR2 SYDVKM. V shed 5 bases and J 5 bases; nucleotides not matched to a gene: 3. The CDR3 sequence is CASSADRDEQYF. The CDR3 DNA follows: TGTGCCAGCAGTGCCGACAGGGACGAGCAGTACTTC.

The chain couples TRBV4-3 to TRBJ1-4; 8 nucleotides align to TRBD1. This CDR3 is built from 15 residues. With V trimmed by 2 bases and J by 6 bases, 5 bases remained unmatched. Germline CDR1 is LGHNA and CDR2 is YSLEER. In nucleotides, the CDR3 is TGCGCCAGCAGCCAATCGGACAGGGAGGATGAAAAACTGTTTTTT. Protein: CASSQSDREDEKLFF.

The V and J genes are TRBV4-2 and TRBJ2-7; TRBD1 aligns across 8 bases. V lost 4 bases, J lost 2 bases, and 7 bases stayed unmatched. This CDR3 has 15 amino acids. Looked up from germline, CDR1 is LGHNA and CDR2 is YNFKEQ. For the CDR3, the DNA is TGTGCCAGCAGCCCAGGGGACAGGCCGACCTACGAGCAGTACTTC. Translation: CASSPGDRPTYEQYF.

This clone was counted a few times. CDR3 nucleotides: TGTGCCAGCAGCTTAATGGCTAGCACCCAAGAGACCCAGTACTTC. Amino acids: CASSLMASTQETQYF. This sequence joins TRBV7-2 and TRBJ2-5; a possible D gene is TRBD2 (5 bases). The CDR3 has 15 amino acids. With 2 bases removed from V and 1 base from J, the gap between germline ends came to 11 bases. CDR1 is SGHTA, CDR2 FQGNSA, per germline. Using reference TRBV7-2 and TRBJ2-5 for the parts outside the CDR3, the full variable domain is GAGVSQSPSNKVTEKGKDVELRCDPISGHTALYWYRQSLGQGLEFLIYFQGNSAPDKSGLPSDRFSAERTGGSVSTLTIQRTQQEDSAVYLCASSLMASTQETQYFGPGTRLLVL.

The chain has TRBV21-1 and TRBJ2-1; the table's D call, TRBD1, was not checked against the DNA. TRBV21-1 is reported as a pseudogene. The CDR3 is 15 residues long. This chain's CDR3 is CASLPGQGCNNEQFF. The CDR3 DNA sequence: TGTGCCAGTCTTCCGGGACAGGGATGCAACAATGAGCAGTTCTTC.

The gene calls are TRBV7-2 and TRBJ2-5, with TRBD2 identical over 9 bases. The CDR3 length is 16 residues. V was pared by 4 bases and J by 1 base, with 7 bases of the junction left unmatched. The V gene's germline CDR1 is SGHTA and CDR2 FQGNSA. The CDR3 loop reads CASSSSSAGGQETQYF. The CDR3 bases are TGTGCCAGCAGCTCTTCCTCAGCGGGGGGCCAAGAGACCCAGTACTTC.

The rearrangement uses TRBV4-3 and TRBJ2-1; D is unclear. Trimming left V 6 bases short and J 7 bases short, with 7 bases between. Germline V gene lookup returns CDR1 LGHNA and CDR2 YSLEER. CDR3 size: 11 residues. CDR3 coding DNA: TGCGCCAGCAGTTTCCGGAATGAGCAGTTCTTC. Translated: CASSFRNEQFF.

V usage is TRBV5-6 and J usage is TRBJ2-5; weak D call: TRBD2 (6 bases). The CDR3 length is 15 residues. V lost 3 bases and J lost 5, with 17 bases in between. The germline V gene has CDR1 SGHDT and CDR2 YYEEEE. This CDR3 reads CASSSPRGGGETQYF. The CDR3 nucleotides read TGTGCCAGCAGCTCACCTAGGGGAGGTGGGGAGACCCAGTACTTC.

This clone has just a few counts. V gene TRBV29-1 combines with J gene TRBJ1-2; the match to TRBD1 covers 8 bases. The CDR3 extends over 17 amino acids. Per the germline V gene, CDR1 is SQVTM and CDR2 is ANQGSEA. V lost 2 bases to trimming and J lost 7 bases; unmatched junction nucleotides: 18. The CDR3 DNA reads as TGCAGCGTTGAAAGAAACCTCGGCAGGGGGCGAACGGCTGGCTACACCTTC. It codes for CSVERNLGRGRTAGYTF.